The clone carrying this TCR beta chain was counted a few times. Investigators profiled TCR beta VDJ and CDR3 from genomic DNA template. A single record per CDR3 protein comes from TCRdb applying MiXCR to the reads. The table includes 120,000 or so distinct CDR3 sequences, approximately 36% detected once. For sequencing, patients were chosen who had shown expansion of CD8+CD57+ cells by flow cytometry. CDR1 LNHNV and CDR2 YYDKDF come from the germline V gene (reference sequence). There are 13 residues in the CDR3. Trimming at V came to 3 bases and at J to 16 bases, leaving 7 bases not matched to a gene. This record comes from a study of CD8+CD57+ T cells in acquired aplastic anemia.

This TCR was recovered from a human donor with aplastic anemia. This sequence joins TRBV15 and TRBJ1-6; 9 bases fit TRBD1. Sample: sorted CD4+, CD8+, or CD8+CD57+ T cells (not recorded which) from PBMCs. The CDR3 loop reads CATSSAGQGELHF. The CDR3 DNA reads as TGTGCCACCAGCAGCGCGGGACAGGGCGAACTCCACTTT.